The 3 T cell receptor beta chains reported below all come from one sample, sequenced in a study of vaccination and CD4 T cells after COVID-19. No cognate antigen is known for these TCRs. Sequenced with the Oncomine TCR Beta short-read assay was DNA taken from cultured CD4+ T cells. TCRdb reanalysed the PCR reads using MiXCR and keeps one entry per CDR3 protein. Of around 10,000 distinct CDR3 sequences in the sample, about 45% were seen once. Treatment specified: 10-day PBMC culture with coronavirus spike peptide pools or control peptides (ViraFEST assay). Sequenced material: CD4+ T cells from blood, cultured in vitro. Source of these receptors: a human donor who had recovered from COVID-19.

This clonotype has only a few counts. The chain joins TRBV2 to TRBJ2-1, with D possibly matching TRBD2 (5 bases). Germline V lookup: CDR1 SNHLY, CDR2 FYNNEI. Trimming cost V 8 bases and J 0 bases, with 11 bases left between them. The CDR3 is 14 amino acids. The CDR3 DNA sequence: TGTGCCAGCCAACGGGGAAGCTCCTACAATGAGCAGTTCTTC. It encodes CASQRGSSYNEQFF.

This clonotype was picked up a small number of times. The V and J genes are TRBV6-1 and TRBJ1-3; the D is unclear. There are 15 residues in the CDR3. Trimming took 6 bases from V and 0 from J, leaving 12 bases between them. The germline CDR1 and CDR2 sequences are MNHNS and SASEGT. CDR3: CASRPLGDSGNTIYF. CDR3 sequence (DNA): TGTGCCAGCAGACCCCTCGGGGACTCTGGAAACACCATATATTTT.

The J gene is TRBJ2-1, the V gene TRBV5-1; D ambiguous. With 5 bases removed from V and 4 bases from J, the gap between germline ends came to 13 bases. Looked up from germline, CDR1 is SGHRS and CDR2 is YFSETQ. The CDR3 has 14 residues. CDR3 in amino acids: CASSGTAAYNEQFF. The CDR3, as DNA: TGCGCCAGCAGTGGAACAGCAGCTTACAATGAGCAGTTCTTC.